A selection of T cell receptor beta chains follows, all from one sample in a study of glioma-infiltrating T cells. MiXCR, applied by TCRdb to the multiplex PCR reads, yields one record per CDR3 protein. The profile shows roughly 200,000 distinct CDR3 sequences, approximately 30% of them singletons. Material for sequencing was glioma tissue, nonneoplastic brain tissue, or PBMCs (not recorded which). These receptors all stem from a human donor with low-grade glioma or glioblastoma, undergoing nonglioma brain surgery, or in good health (not recorded which). Both conserved end residues are part of each CDR3. Fields, in order: V gene, J gene, clone size, D gene, CDR3 DNA, CDR3 protein. A D gene is named only where the DNA matches it firmly. Where a row states a size, it is once, few, many or the class of an expanded clone; other rows omit it.

V gene: TRBV4-1
J gene: TRBJ2-5
clone size: -
D gene: TRBD1
CDR3 DNA: TGCGCCAGCAGCCAAGATCGGCCAACAGGGGTGTACTTC
CDR3 protein: CASSQDRPTGVYF

V gene: TRBV19
J gene: TRBJ2-1
clone size: -
D gene: -
CDR3 DNA: TGTTCCAGTAAAAAAGGAACAGGGAGCTACAATGAGCAGTTCTTC
CDR3 protein: CSSKKGTGSYNEQFF

V gene: TRBV4-1
J gene: TRBJ2-2
clone size: many
D gene: -
CDR3 DNA: TGCGCCAGCAGCCAGAACAGGGTGGCCGGGGAGCTGTTTTTT
CDR3 protein: CASSQNRVAGELFF

V gene: TRBV7-8
J gene: TRBJ2-3
clone size: many
D gene: TRBD1
CDR3 DNA: TGTGCCAGCAGCTTAGCCGGTCAGGGGGCGGGAGATACGCAGTATTTT
CDR3 protein: CASSLAGQGAGDTQYF

V gene: TRBV7-2
J gene: TRBJ1-5
clone size: many
D gene: TRBD1
CDR3 DNA: TGTGCCAGCAGCCTGGGACAGGCCTATCAGCCCCAGCATTTT
CDR3 protein: CASSLGQAYQPQHF

V gene: TRBV15
J gene: TRBJ2-5
clone size: -
D gene: TRBD2
CDR3 DNA: TGTGCCACCAGCAGCTATAGCGGGAGGAGGGCAGAGACCCAGTACTTC
CDR3 protein: CATSSYSGRRAETQYF

V gene: TRBV10-3
J gene: TRBJ2-7
clone size: -
D gene: -
CDR3 DNA: TGTGCCACTAGGACCGACCAGGGGAACGAGCAGTACTTC
CDR3 protein: CATRTDQGNEQYF

V gene: TRBV12-3/TRBV12-4
J gene: TRBJ2-1
clone size: many
D gene: TRBD1
CDR3 DNA: TGTGCCAGCAGTTTCGCACAGGGGTTCTACAATGAGCAGTTCTTC
CDR3 protein: CASSFAQGFYNEQFF

V gene: TRBV6-2/TRBV6-3
J gene: TRBJ2-7
clone size: many
D gene: -
CDR3 DNA: TGTGCCAGCAGTTACGAAACGGGAGTTTACTACGAGCAGTACTTC
CDR3 protein: CASSYETGVYYEQYF

V gene: TRBV4-3
J gene: TRBJ2-1
clone size: many
D gene: -
CDR3 DNA: TGCGCCAGCAGCCCCCTGGCCTCAAGATCCAATGAGCAGTTCTTC
CDR3 protein: CASSPLASRSNEQFF

V gene: TRBV7-2
J gene: TRBJ2-1
clone size: many
D gene: TRBD1
CDR3 DNA: TGTGCCAGCAGCTTAGAAGGACAGGTGGCCTACAATGAGCAGTTCTTC
CDR3 protein: CASSLEGQVAYNEQFF

V gene: TRBV25-1
J gene: TRBJ2-7
clone size: -
D gene: TRBD2
CDR3 DNA: TGTGCCAGCAGTGAGTCATGGACTAGCGGTTACGAGCAGTACTTC
CDR3 protein: CASSESWTSGYEQYF

V gene: TRBV2
J gene: TRBJ2-1
clone size: -
D gene: TRBD2
CDR3 DNA: TGTGCCAGCAGTGAGATAGCGGGGGGGTTGGAGCAGTTCTTC
CDR3 protein: CASSEIAGGLEQFF

V gene: TRBV29-1
J gene: TRBJ2-1
clone size: once
D gene: TRBD1
CDR3 DNA: TGCAGCGTTGAAATTAACAGGGGGCCCTCCTACAATGAGCAGTTCTTC
CDR3 protein: CSVEINRGPSYNEQFF

V gene: TRBV11-2
J gene: TRBJ2-5
clone size: -
D gene: TRBD2
CDR3 DNA: TGTGCCAGCAGCCCCGGGACTAGCGGGAGTACTGAGACCCAGTACTTC
CDR3 protein: CASSPGTSGSTETQYF

V gene: TRBV19
J gene: TRBJ2-7
clone size: many
D gene: -
CDR3 DNA: TGTGCCAGTTGCCGGGACCGGGACACCTACGAGCAGTACTTC
CDR3 protein: CASCRDRDTYEQYF

V gene: TRBV15
J gene: TRBJ2-5
clone size: many
D gene: -
CDR3 DNA: TGTGCCACCAGCAGTGGGCAGGGTGGCGAGACCCAGTACTTC
CDR3 protein: CATSSGQGGETQYF

V gene: TRBV4-2
J gene: TRBJ1-5
clone size: many
D gene: -
CDR3 DNA: TGTGCCAGCAGCCAAGATCAGGGGACTCAGCCCCAGCATTTT
CDR3 protein: CASSQDQGTQPQHF

V gene: TRBV19
J gene: TRBJ2-7
clone size: many
D gene: -
CDR3 DNA: TGTGCCAGTAGTTTCACAGGGCAGGAGCAGTACTTC
CDR3 protein: CASSFTGQEQYF

V gene: TRBV7-9
J gene: TRBJ2-3
clone size: -
D gene: -
CDR3 DNA: TGTGCCAGCAGTGGATTCGTGGGGGCTGCTAGAGATACGCAGTATTTT
CDR3 protein: CASSGFVGAARDTQYF

V gene: TRBV12-5
J gene: TRBJ2-7
clone size: -
D gene: TRBD2
CDR3 DNA: TGTGCTACGCTCCCCCCCCCCCCGGGACTAGCGTTTTTCTACGAGCAGTACTTC
CDR3 protein: CATLPPPPGLAFFYEQYF

V gene: TRBV12-3/TRBV12-4
J gene: TRBJ2-1
clone size: few
D gene: TRBD2
CDR3 DNA: TGTGCCAGCAGTCCTCAACTAGCGCAAGGCAATGAGCAGTTCTTC
CDR3 protein: CASSPQLAQGNEQFF

V gene: TRBV28
J gene: TRBJ2-1
clone size: -
D gene: TRBD1
CDR3 DNA: TGTGCCAGCATACAAGGCCCGGGACAGGGCCACAATGAGCAGTTCTTC
CDR3 protein: CASIQGPGQGHNEQFF

V gene: TRBV4-2
J gene: TRBJ1-1
clone size: many
D gene: -
CDR3 DNA: TGTGCCAGCAGCCAACTCCCGGGGATGAACACTGAAGCTTTCTTT
CDR3 protein: CASSQLPGMNTEAFF

V gene: TRBV20-1
J gene: TRBJ1-3
clone size: many
D gene: -
CDR3 DNA: TGCAGTGCTAGAGAAGGAACAGGGAGCTCTGGAAACACCATATATTTT
CDR3 protein: CSAREGTGSSGNTIYF

V gene: TRBV4-3
J gene: TRBJ2-7
clone size: -
D gene: TRBD2
CDR3 DNA: TGCGCCAGCAGCGGCGGGAGCTCCTACGAGCAGTACTTC
CDR3 protein: CASSGGSSYEQYF

V gene: TRBV12-3/TRBV12-4
J gene: TRBJ2-2
clone size: -
D gene: -
CDR3 DNA: TGTGCCAGCAGTCCACAGGGAATGGGAACCGGGGAGCTGTTTTTT
CDR3 protein: CASSPQGMGTGELFF

V gene: TRBV11-2
J gene: TRBJ2-1
clone size: many
D gene: TRBD2
CDR3 DNA: TGTGCCAGCAGCTTATGGACTAGCGGGAGTGACGAGCAGTTCTTC
CDR3 protein: CASSLWTSGSDEQFF

V gene: TRBV13
J gene: TRBJ2-5
clone size: -
D gene: -
CDR3 DNA: TGTGCCAGCAGCTACATATATTACAGTGTACGTGAGACCCAGTACTTC
CDR3 protein: CASSYIYYSVRETQYF

V gene: TRBV19
J gene: TRBJ2-5
clone size: few
D gene: -
CDR3 DNA: TGTGCCAGTAGTAGAGCCACCGGGGTACAGCAAGAGACCCAGTACTTC
CDR3 protein: CASSRATGVQQETQYF

V gene: TRBV20-1
J gene: TRBJ2-1
clone size: -
D gene: -
CDR3 DNA: TGCAGTGCTAGAGATGCGATTTCGAGCTCCTACAATGGGAACTTCTTC
CDR3 protein: CSARDAISSSYNGNFF

V gene: TRBV3-1
J gene: TRBJ1-2
clone size: many
D gene: -
CDR3 DNA: TGTGCCAGCAGCCAGGCGGGAGAGAAAGGCTACACCTTC
CDR3 protein: CASSQAGEKGYTF

V gene: TRBV6-6
J gene: TRBJ2-7
clone size: many
D gene: -
CDR3 DNA: TGTGCCAGCAGTTACGGGGGGTCCGAGCAGTACTTC
CDR3 protein: CASSYGGSEQYF

V gene: TRBV27
J gene: TRBJ1-2
clone size: many
D gene: -
CDR3 DNA: TGTGCCAGCAGTTACTCCTACGGCTATGGCTACACCTTC
CDR3 protein: CASSYSYGYGYTF

V gene: TRBV11-2
J gene: TRBJ2-3
clone size: few
D gene: -
CDR3 DNA: TGTGCCAGCAGCCCTCCGGGACCCCAACGAGACACGCAGTATTTT
CDR3 protein: CASSPPGPQRDTQYF

V gene: TRBV20-1
J gene: TRBJ1-1
clone size: many
D gene: -
CDR3 DNA: TGCAGTGCTAGGCTGTTAATACGCGGAATGAACACTGAAGCTTTCTTT
CDR3 protein: CSARLLIRGMNTEAFF

V gene: TRBV6-1
J gene: TRBJ2-5
clone size: many
D gene: -
CDR3 DNA: TGTGCCAGCAGTTATGGACAGCAAGAGACCCAGTACTTC
CDR3 protein: CASSYGQQETQYF

V gene: TRBV7-9
J gene: TRBJ1-3
clone size: -
D gene: -
CDR3 DNA: TGTGCCAGCAGCCTGGGGAGATCTGGAAACACCATATATTTT
CDR3 protein: CASSLGRSGNTIYF

V gene: TRBV10-3
J gene: TRBJ1-1
clone size: many
D gene: -
CDR3 DNA: TGTGCCATCAGTGAAAGAACTGAAGCTTTCTTT
CDR3 protein: CAISERTEAFF

V gene: TRBV7-3
J gene: TRBJ2-5
clone size: few
D gene: -
CDR3 DNA: TGTGCCAGCAGCGATAGCGGTGGTCAAGAGACCCAGTACTTC
CDR3 protein: CASSDSGGQETQYF

V gene: TRBV28
J gene: TRBJ1-1
clone size: -
D gene: -
CDR3 DNA: TGTGCCAGCAGTTTAAGTTCAGGGTACGACACTGAAGCTTTCTTT
CDR3 protein: CASSLSSGYDTEAFF

V gene: TRBV7-2
J gene: TRBJ2-7
clone size: many
D gene: TRBD2
CDR3 DNA: TGTGCCAGCAGCTTATCGACTAGCGGGAGCCACGAGCAGTACTTC
CDR3 protein: CASSLSTSGSHEQYF

V gene: TRBV27
J gene: TRBJ2-3
clone size: -
D gene: TRBD2
CDR3 DNA: TGTGCCAGCACCACTCTAGCGAATGGGGGGGATGCGCAGTATTTT
CDR3 protein: CASTTLANGGDAQYF

V gene: TRBV7-9
J gene: TRBJ1-3
clone size: many
D gene: -
CDR3 DNA: TGTGCCAGCAGCTTGGCAGGGGCAGGAAACACCATATATTTT
CDR3 protein: CASSLAGAGNTIYF

V gene: TRBV20-1
J gene: TRBJ2-5
clone size: -
D gene: -
CDR3 DNA: TGCAGTGCCGGCGAGTTCCAGTACTTC
CDR3 protein: CSAGEFQYF

V gene: TRBV18
J gene: TRBJ2-5
clone size: -
D gene: -
CDR3 DNA: TGTGCCAGCTCCGGGACACAACAAGAGACCCAGTACTTC
CDR3 protein: CASSGTQQETQYF

V gene: TRBV7-2
J gene: TRBJ2-7
clone size: many
D gene: TRBD2
CDR3 DNA: TGTGCCAGCAGCTTAGCGAGCGGGAGTGAGCAGTACTTC
CDR3 protein: CASSLASGSEQYF

V gene: TRBV28
J gene: TRBJ1-1
clone size: many
D gene: TRBD1
CDR3 DNA: TGTGCCAGCAGTTTATACAGGGGCACTGAAGCTTTCTTT
CDR3 protein: CASSLYRGTEAFF

V gene: TRBV2
J gene: TRBJ1-5
clone size: many
D gene: -
CDR3 DNA: TGTGCCAGCAGTGAAGGGCCGGGAGATAACAATCAGCCCCAGCATTTT
CDR3 protein: CASSEGPGDNNQPQHF

V gene: TRBV4-3
J gene: TRBJ2-1
clone size: many
D gene: -
CDR3 DNA: TGCGCCAGCAGCCAAGATAAAGGGCATGAGCAGTTCTTC
CDR3 protein: CASSQDKGHEQFF

V gene: TRBV7-2
J gene: TRBJ2-1
clone size: -
D gene: TRBD2
CDR3 DNA: TGTGCCAGCAGATCCACCCCTAGCGGGAGTCTTCGTCACAATGAGAAGTTCTTC
CDR3 protein: CASRSTPSGSLRHNEKFF

V gene: TRBV4-2
J gene: TRBJ2-7
clone size: -
D gene: TRBD2
CDR3 DNA: TGTGCCAGCAGCCAAGGGCTAGCGGGAATCTACGAGCAGTACTTC
CDR3 protein: CASSQGLAGIYEQYF

V gene: TRBV5-4
J gene: TRBJ1-2
clone size: many
D gene: -
CDR3 DNA: TGTGCCAGCAGCTTATACGAGGGAGCCTATGGCTACACCTTC
CDR3 protein: CASSLYEGAYGYTF

V gene: TRBV27
J gene: TRBJ2-7
clone size: many
D gene: -
CDR3 DNA: TGTGCCAGCAGTCCTGACAGGGACTACTACGAGCAGTACTTC
CDR3 protein: CASSPDRDYYEQYF

V gene: TRBV6-5
J gene: TRBJ2-5
clone size: many
D gene: -
CDR3 DNA: TGTGCCAGCAGTTACGGGGCCCCGGGGACTCAAGAGACCCAGTACTTC
CDR3 protein: CASSYGAPGTQETQYF

V gene: TRBV28
J gene: TRBJ2-5
clone size: many
D gene: -
CDR3 DNA: TGTGCCAGCAGTTTAAACAGAGAGACCCAGTACTTC
CDR3 protein: CASSLNRETQYF

V gene: TRBV6-1
J gene: TRBJ1-2
clone size: many
D gene: TRBD1
CDR3 DNA: TGTGCCAGCAGGGAGGACAGGGCCCTACTCTATGGCTACACCTTC
CDR3 protein: CASREDRALLYGYTF

V gene: TRBV28
J gene: TRBJ1-5
clone size: once
D gene: -
CDR3 DNA: TGTGCCAGCAGTCCCGCCGGAGGGCATCAGCCCTTT
CDR3 protein: CASSPAGGHQPF

V gene: TRBV20-1
J gene: TRBJ1-1
clone size: -
D gene: -
CDR3 DNA: TGCCGTGCAACCCCGGGGAAGACTGAAGCTTTCTTT
CDR3 protein: CRATPGKTEAFF